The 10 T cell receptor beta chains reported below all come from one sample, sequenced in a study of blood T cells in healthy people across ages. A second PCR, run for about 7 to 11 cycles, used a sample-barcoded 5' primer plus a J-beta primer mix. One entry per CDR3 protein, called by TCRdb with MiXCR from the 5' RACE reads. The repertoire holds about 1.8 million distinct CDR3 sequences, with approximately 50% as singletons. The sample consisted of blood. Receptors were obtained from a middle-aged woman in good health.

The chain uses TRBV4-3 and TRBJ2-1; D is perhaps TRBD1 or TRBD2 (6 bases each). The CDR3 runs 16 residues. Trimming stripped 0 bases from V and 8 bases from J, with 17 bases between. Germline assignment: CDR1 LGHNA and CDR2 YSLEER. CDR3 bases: TGCGCCAGCAGCCAAGAGGGAGTTGGGGGGCCCTATGAGCAGTTCTTC. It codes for CASSQEGVGGPYEQFF.

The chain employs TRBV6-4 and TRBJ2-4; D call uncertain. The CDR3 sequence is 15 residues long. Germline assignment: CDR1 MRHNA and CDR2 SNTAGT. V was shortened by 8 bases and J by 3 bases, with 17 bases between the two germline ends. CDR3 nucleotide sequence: TGTGCCAGCTTCCAACCCGGCAGCCACAAAAACATTCAGTACTTC. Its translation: CASFQPGSHKNIQYF.

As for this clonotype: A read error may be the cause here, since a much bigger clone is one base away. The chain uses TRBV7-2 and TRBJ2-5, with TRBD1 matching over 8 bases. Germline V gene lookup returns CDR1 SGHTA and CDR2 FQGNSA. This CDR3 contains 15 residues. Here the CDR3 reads CASSKQTGDRETLYF. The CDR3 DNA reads TGTGCCAGCAGCAAGCAGACAGGGGATAGAGAGACCCTGTACTTC.

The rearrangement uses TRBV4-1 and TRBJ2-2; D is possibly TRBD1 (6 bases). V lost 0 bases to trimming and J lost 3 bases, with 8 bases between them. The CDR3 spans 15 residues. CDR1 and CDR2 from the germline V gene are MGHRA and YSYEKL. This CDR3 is CASSQDTGYTGELFF. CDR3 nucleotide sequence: TGCGCCAGCAGCCAAGACACAGGGTACACCGGGGAGCTGTTTTTT.

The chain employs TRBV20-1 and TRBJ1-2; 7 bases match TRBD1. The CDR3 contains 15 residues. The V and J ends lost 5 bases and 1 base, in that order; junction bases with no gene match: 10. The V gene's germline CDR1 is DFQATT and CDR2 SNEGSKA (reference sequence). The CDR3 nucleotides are TGCAGTGCTTGGTCAGGGACAGTCTTTAACTATGGCTACACCTTC. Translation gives CSAWSGTVFNYGYTF.

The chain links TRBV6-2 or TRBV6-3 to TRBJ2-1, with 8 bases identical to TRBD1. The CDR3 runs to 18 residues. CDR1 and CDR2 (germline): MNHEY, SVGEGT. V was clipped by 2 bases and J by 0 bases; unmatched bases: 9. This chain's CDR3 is CASSYPSRTGSSYNEQFF. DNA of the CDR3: TGTGCCAGCAGTTACCCCTCCCGGACAGGGAGCTCCTACAATGAGCAGTTCTTC.

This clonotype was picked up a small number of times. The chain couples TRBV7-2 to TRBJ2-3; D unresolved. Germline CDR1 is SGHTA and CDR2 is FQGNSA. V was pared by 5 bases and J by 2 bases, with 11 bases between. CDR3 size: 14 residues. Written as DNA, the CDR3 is TGTGCCAGCAGCCGTACCTTCAACACAGATACGCAGTATTTT. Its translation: CASSRTFNTDTQYF.

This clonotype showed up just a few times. The CDR3: CSAQDLNTEAFF. CDR3 coding DNA: TGCAGTGCCCAAGACCTGAACACTGAAGCTTTCTTT. V is TRBV20-1 and J is TRBJ1-1; the D is unclear. The CDR3 spans 12 residues. The ends were cut back, 6 bases at V and 0 bases at J, with 8 bases in the middle. Germline lookup yields CDR1 DFQATT and CDR2 SNEGSKA (reference sequence).

For the CDR3, the DNA is TGCGCCAGCAGCCTACAGGGTCAAACCCGCGGCGAGCAGTACTTC. This gives the protein CASSLQGQTRGEQYF. This rearrangement joins TRBV5-1 to TRBJ2-1, with TRBD1 as a possible D gene (6 bases). The J call may be mistaken, given a closer DNA end match to TRBJ2-7. Germline CDR1 is SGHRS and CDR2 is YFSETQ. This CDR3 spans 15 amino acids.

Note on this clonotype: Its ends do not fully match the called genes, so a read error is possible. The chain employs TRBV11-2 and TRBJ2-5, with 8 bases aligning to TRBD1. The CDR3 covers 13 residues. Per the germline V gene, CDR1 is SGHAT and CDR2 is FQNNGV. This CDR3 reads CASSQGARETHYF. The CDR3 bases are TGTGCCAGCAGTCAGGGGGCTCGAGAGACCCATTACTTC.